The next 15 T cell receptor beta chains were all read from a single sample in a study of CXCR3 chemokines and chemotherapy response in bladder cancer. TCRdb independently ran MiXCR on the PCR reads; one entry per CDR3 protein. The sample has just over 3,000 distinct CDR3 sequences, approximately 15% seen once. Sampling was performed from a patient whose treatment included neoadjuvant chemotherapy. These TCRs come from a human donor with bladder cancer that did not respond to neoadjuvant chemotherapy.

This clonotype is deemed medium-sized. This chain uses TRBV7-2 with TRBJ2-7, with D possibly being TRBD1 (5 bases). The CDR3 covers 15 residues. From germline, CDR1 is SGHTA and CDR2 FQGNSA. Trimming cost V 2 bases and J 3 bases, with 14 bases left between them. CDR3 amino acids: CASSLSVQADYEQYF. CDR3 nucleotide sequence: TGTGCCAGCAGCTTATCCGTACAGGCGGACTACGAGCAGTACTTC.

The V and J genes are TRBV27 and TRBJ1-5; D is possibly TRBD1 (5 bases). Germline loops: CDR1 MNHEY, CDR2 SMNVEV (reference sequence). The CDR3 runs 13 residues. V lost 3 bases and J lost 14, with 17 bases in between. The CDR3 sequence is CASSLGGGKGEHF. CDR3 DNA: TGTGCCAGCAGTTTGGGCGGGGGTAAAGGGGAGCATTTT.

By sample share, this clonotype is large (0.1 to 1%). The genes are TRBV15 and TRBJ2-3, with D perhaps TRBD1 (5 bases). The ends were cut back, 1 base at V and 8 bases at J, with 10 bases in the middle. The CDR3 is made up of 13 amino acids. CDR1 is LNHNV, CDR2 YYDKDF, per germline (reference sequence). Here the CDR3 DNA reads TGTGCCACCAGCAGAGGGGTAGGGGCTACGCAGTATTTT. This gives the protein CATSRGVGATQYF.

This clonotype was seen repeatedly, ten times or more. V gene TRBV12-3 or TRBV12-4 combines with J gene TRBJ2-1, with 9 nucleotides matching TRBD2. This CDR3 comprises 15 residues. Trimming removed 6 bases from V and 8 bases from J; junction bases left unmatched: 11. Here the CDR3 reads CASRAWRGGEYEQFF. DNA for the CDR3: TGTGCCAGCAGGGCCTGGCGGGGGGGCGAATATGAGCAGTTCTTC.

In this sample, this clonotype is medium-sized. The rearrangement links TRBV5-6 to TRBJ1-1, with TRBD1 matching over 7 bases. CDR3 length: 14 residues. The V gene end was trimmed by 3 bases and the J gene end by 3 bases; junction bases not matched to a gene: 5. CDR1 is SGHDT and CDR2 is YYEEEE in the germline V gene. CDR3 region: CASSSSDRDTEAFF. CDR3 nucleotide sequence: TGTGCCAGCAGCTCCTCCGACAGGGACACTGAAGCTTTCTTT.

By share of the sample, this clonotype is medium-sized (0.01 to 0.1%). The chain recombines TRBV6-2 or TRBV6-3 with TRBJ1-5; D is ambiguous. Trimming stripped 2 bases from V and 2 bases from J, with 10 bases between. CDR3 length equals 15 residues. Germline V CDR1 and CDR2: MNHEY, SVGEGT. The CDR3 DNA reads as TGTGCCAGCAGTTACCGGACTGGTGGCAATCAGCCCCAGCATTTT. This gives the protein CASSYRTGGNQPQHF.

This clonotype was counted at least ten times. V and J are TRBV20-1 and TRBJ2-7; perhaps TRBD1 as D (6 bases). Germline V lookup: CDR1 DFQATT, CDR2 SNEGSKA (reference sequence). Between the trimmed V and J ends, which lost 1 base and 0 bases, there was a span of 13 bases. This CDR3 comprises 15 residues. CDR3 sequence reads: CSARAPGQNSYEQYF. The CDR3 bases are TGCAGTGCTAGAGCCCCTGGACAGAACTCCTACGAGCAGTACTTC.

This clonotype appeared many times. CDR3 residues: CASSTDKSGNTIYF. The CDR3 bases are TGTGCCAGCAGTACCGACAAGTCTGGAAACACCATATATTTT. The chain carries TRBV12-3 or TRBV12-4 and TRBJ1-3; no firm D call. V lost 5 bases and J 1 base, leaving 9 bases between the germline ends. CDR3 length equals 14 residues.

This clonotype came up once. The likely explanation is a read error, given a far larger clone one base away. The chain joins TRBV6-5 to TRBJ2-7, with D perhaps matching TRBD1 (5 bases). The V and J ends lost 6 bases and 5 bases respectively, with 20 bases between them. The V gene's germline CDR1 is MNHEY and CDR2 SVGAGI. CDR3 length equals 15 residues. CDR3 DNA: TGTGCCAGCAGCTTATCCGTACAGGCGGACAACGAGCAGTACTTC. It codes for CASSLSVQADNEQYF.

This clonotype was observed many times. CDR3 amino acids: CASSVTGLGQPQHF. In DNA, the CDR3 is TGTGCCAGCAGTGTGACAGGGTTGGGGCAGCCCCAGCATTTT. The V and J genes are TRBV12-3 or TRBV12-4 and TRBJ1-5; 7 nucleotides line up with TRBD1. The V gene end was trimmed by 5 bases and the J gene end by 7 bases; junction bases not matched to a gene: 8. The CDR3 covers 14 residues.

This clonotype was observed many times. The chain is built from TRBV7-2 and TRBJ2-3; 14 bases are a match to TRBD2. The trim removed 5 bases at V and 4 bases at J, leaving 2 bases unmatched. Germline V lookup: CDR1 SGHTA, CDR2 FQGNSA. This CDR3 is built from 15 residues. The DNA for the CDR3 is TGTGCCAGCAGCCTGACTAGCGGGGGGGCAGATACGCAGTATTTT. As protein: CASSLTSGGADTQYF.

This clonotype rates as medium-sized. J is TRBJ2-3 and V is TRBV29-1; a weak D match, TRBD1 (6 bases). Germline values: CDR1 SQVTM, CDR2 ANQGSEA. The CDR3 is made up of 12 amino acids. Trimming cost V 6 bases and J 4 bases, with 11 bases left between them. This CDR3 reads CSVQGFADTQYF. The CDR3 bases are TGCAGCGTACAGGGTTTTGCAGATACGCAGTATTTT.

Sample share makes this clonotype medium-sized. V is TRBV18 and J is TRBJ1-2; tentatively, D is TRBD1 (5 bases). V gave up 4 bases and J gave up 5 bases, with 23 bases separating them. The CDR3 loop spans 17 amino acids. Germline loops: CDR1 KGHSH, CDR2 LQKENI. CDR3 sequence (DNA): TGTGCCAGCTCACTAGAGCCCCGGGCAGGGCGTGGGTATGGCTACACCTTC. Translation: CASSLEPRAGRGYGYTF.

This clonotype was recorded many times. CDR3 in DNA: TGTGCCAGCAGTCGACAGGGTCCACAGGAAAAACTGTTTTTT. This translates into CASSRQGPQEKLFF. The chain recombines TRBV12-3 or TRBV12-4 with TRBJ1-4; 7 positions match TRBD1. The CDR3 contains 14 residues. Losses at the gene ends were 5 bases for V and 8 bases for J; bases not matched to a gene: 8.

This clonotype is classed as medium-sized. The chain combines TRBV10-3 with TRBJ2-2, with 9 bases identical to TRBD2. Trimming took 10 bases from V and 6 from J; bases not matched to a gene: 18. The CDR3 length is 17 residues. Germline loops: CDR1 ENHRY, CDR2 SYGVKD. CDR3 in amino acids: CASGKRVGLAGAGELFF. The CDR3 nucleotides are TGTGCCAGCGGCAAAAGAGTGGGGTTAGCGGGGGCCGGGGAGCTGTTTTTT.